These T cell receptor beta chains were read from a single sample in a study of blood T cell repertoires in COVID-19. The table came from immunoSEQ multiplex PCR; TCRdb's copy has only in-frame clones and leaves some out. This table has over 150,000 clones, roughly 83% appearing once. The sequenced sample consisted of peripheral blood. All receptors derive from a woman aged 40 to 50 with COVID-19, enrolled during active disease. CDR3s include the opening cysteine and the closing phenylalanine or tryptophan. The D gene is left open where the match is weak. Clone size is not always given. Where it is, it says once, few, many or a class for expanded clones.

clone_size: once; cdr3_length: 12; v_call: TRBV6-5; j_call: TRBJ1-2; d_call: .; cdr3_aa: CASRAGDYGYTF; cdr3_nt: TGTGCCAGCAGGGCAGGGGACTATGGCTACACCTTC
clone_size: .; cdr3_length: 13; v_call: TRBV28; j_call: TRBJ1-2; d_call: TRBD1; cdr3_aa: CASRETGVYGYTF; cdr3_nt: TGTGCCAGCAGGGAAACAGGGGTCTATGGCTACACCTTC
clone_size: .; cdr3_length: 14; v_call: TRBV15; j_call: TRBJ1-1; d_call: TRBD1; cdr3_aa: CATKTGDGTTEAFF; cdr3_nt: TGTGCCACAAAAACAGGGGACGGGACCACTGAAGCTTTCTTT
clone_size: .; cdr3_length: 16; v_call: TRBV5-1; j_call: TRBJ2-1; d_call: .; cdr3_aa: CASSFKRASSYNEQFF; cdr3_nt: TGCGCCAGCAGCTTTAAGCGGGCGAGCTCCTACAATGAGCAGTTCTTC
clone_size: .; cdr3_length: 15; v_call: TRBV14; j_call: TRBJ1-1; d_call: TRBD1; cdr3_aa: CASSHYPSTGPEAFF; cdr3_nt: TGTGCCAGCAGCCATTACCCTTCGACAGGGCCTGAAGCTTTCTTT
clone_size: .; cdr3_length: 16; v_call: TRBV28; j_call: TRBJ1-5; d_call: .; cdr3_aa: CASSTGGTLSNQPQHF; cdr3_nt: TGTGCCAGCAGTACCGGAGGGACGCTTAGCAATCAGCCCCAGCATTTT
clone_size: .; cdr3_length: 14; v_call: TRBV27; j_call: TRBJ2-6; d_call: .; cdr3_aa: CASSPGTGANVLTF; cdr3_nt: TGTGCCAGCAGTCCAGGGACTGGGGCCAACGTCCTGACTTTC
clone_size: .; cdr3_length: 12; v_call: TRBV5-1; j_call: TRBJ1-1; d_call: .; cdr3_aa: CATRQELFEAFF; cdr3_nt: TGCGCCACTCGACAGGAGCTATTCGAAGCTTTCTTT
clone_size: .; cdr3_length: 15; v_call: TRBV24-1; j_call: TRBJ1-2; d_call: TRBD1; cdr3_aa: CATSDSPGTGHGYTF; cdr3_nt: TGTGCCACCAGTGATTCGCCCGGGACAGGCCATGGCTACACCTTC
clone_size: .; cdr3_length: 16; v_call: TRBV7-8; j_call: TRBJ2-1; d_call: .; cdr3_aa: CASSLLSGGVGNEQFF; cdr3_nt: TGTGCCAGCAGCCTTTTATCAGGAGGAGTAGGCAATGAGCAGTTCTTC
clone_size: .; cdr3_length: 14; v_call: TRBV19; j_call: TRBJ2-1; d_call: TRBD1; cdr3_aa: CATNWGTGYNEQFF; cdr3_nt: TGTGCCACCAACTGGGGGACAGGTTACAATGAGCAGTTCTTC
clone_size: .; cdr3_length: 11; v_call: TRBV29-1; j_call: TRBJ1-1; d_call: .; cdr3_aa: CSVEIRGEAFF; cdr3_nt: TGCAGCGTTGAAATTCGCGGTGAAGCTTTCTTT
clone_size: .; cdr3_length: 14; v_call: TRBV5-1; j_call: TRBJ1-4; d_call: TRBD1; cdr3_aa: CASSVTGVKEKLFF; cdr3_nt: TGCGCCAGCAGCGTAACAGGGGTTAAGGAAAAACTGTTTTTT
clone_size: .; cdr3_length: 12; v_call: TRBV19; j_call: TRBJ2-7; d_call: .; cdr3_aa: CATQAYSYEQYF; cdr3_nt: TGTGCCACCCAGGCTTATTCCTACGAGCAGTACTTC
clone_size: .; cdr3_length: 15; v_call: TRBV5-1; j_call: TRBJ2-3; d_call: TRBD1; cdr3_aa: CASSYDRGQRDTQYF; cdr3_nt: TGCGCCAGCAGCTACGACAGGGGGCAAAGAGATACGCAGTATTTT
clone_size: .; cdr3_length: 16; v_call: TRBV27; j_call: TRBJ1-5; d_call: .; cdr3_aa: CASSLWGPYSNQPQHF; cdr3_nt: TGTGCCAGCAGTTTATGGGGGCCTTATAGCAATCAGCCCCAGCATTTT
clone_size: .; cdr3_length: 15; v_call: TRBV2; j_call: TRBJ2-7; d_call: TRBD2; cdr3_aa: CARTAGDPPSYEQYF; cdr3_nt: TGTGCCAGAACCGCGGGAGACCCCCCCTCCTACGAGCAGTACTTC
clone_size: .; cdr3_length: 17; v_call: TRBV15; j_call: TRBJ1-6; d_call: .; cdr3_aa: CATSRDPNSGGNSPLHF; cdr3_nt: TGTGCCACCAGCAGAGACCCAAACAGCGGTGGTAATTCACCCCTCCACTTT
clone_size: .; cdr3_length: 15; v_call: TRBV27; j_call: TRBJ1-5; d_call: .; cdr3_aa: CASSLGGLGNQPQHF; cdr3_nt: TGTGCCAGCAGCCTGGGAGGGTTGGGAAATCAGCCCCAGCATTTT
clone_size: .; cdr3_length: 15; v_call: TRBV6-5; j_call: TRBJ1-5; d_call: TRBD1; cdr3_aa: CASGRQGASNQPQHF; cdr3_nt: TGTGCCAGCGGACGACAGGGGGCGAGCAATCAGCCCCAGCATTTT
clone_size: .; cdr3_length: 16; v_call: TRBV27; j_call: TRBJ1-1; d_call: .; cdr3_aa: CASRPWEVSMNTEAFF; cdr3_nt: TGTGCCAGCAGGCCCTGGGAGGTCTCAATGAACACTGAAGCTTTCTTT
clone_size: few; cdr3_length: 14; v_call: TRBV11-2; j_call: TRBJ2-5; d_call: TRBD1; cdr3_aa: CASTPQGAWETQYF; cdr3_nt: TGTGCCAGCACCCCCCAGGGGGCATGGGAGACCCAGTACTTC
clone_size: .; cdr3_length: 14; v_call: TRBV9; j_call: TRBJ2-3; d_call: TRBD2; cdr3_aa: CASSGAGGADTQYF; cdr3_nt: TGTGCCAGCAGCGGAGCGGGAGGAGCAGATACGCAGTATTTT
clone_size: few; cdr3_length: 14; v_call: TRBV11-2; j_call: TRBJ1-2; d_call: .; cdr3_aa: CASSLDWGRGGYTF; cdr3_nt: TGTGCCAGCAGCTTAGATTGGGGAAGGGGAGGCTACACCTTC
clone_size: .; cdr3_length: 16; v_call: TRBV7-7; j_call: TRBJ2-2; d_call: TRBD2; cdr3_aa: CASRQLAVANTGELFF; cdr3_nt: TGTGCTAGCAGACAACTAGCGGTTGCGAACACCGGGGAGCTGTTTTTT
clone_size: .; cdr3_length: 12; v_call: TRBV28; j_call: TRBJ1-3; d_call: .; cdr3_aa: CASSLARNTIYF; cdr3_nt: TGTGCCAGCAGTTTAGCGAGAAACACCATATATTTT
clone_size: .; cdr3_length: 18; v_call: TRBV4-1; j_call: TRBJ2-1; d_call: TRBD2; cdr3_aa: CASSQDSLSGSSYNEQFF; cdr3_nt: TGCGCCAGCAGCCAAGATTCTTTAAGCGGGAGCTCCTACAATGAGCAGTTCTTC
clone_size: once; cdr3_length: 15; v_call: TRBV24-1; j_call: TRBJ2-2; d_call: TRBD1; cdr3_aa: CATSDFGQGQWELFF; cdr3_nt: TGTGCCACCAGTGATTTCGGACAGGGACAATGGGAGCTGTTTTTT
clone_size: .; cdr3_length: 13; v_call: TRBV15; j_call: TRBJ1-5; d_call: .; cdr3_aa: CATSRAVRQPQHF; cdr3_nt: TGTGCCACCAGCAGAGCTGTTAGACAGCCCCAGCATTTT
clone_size: .; cdr3_length: 15; v_call: TRBV4-1; j_call: TRBJ1-1; d_call: .; cdr3_aa: CASSQAPRVNTEAFF; cdr3_nt: TGCGCCAGCAGCCAAGCTCCACGGGTGAACACTGAAGCTTTCTTT
clone_size: .; cdr3_length: 18; v_call: TRBV9; j_call: TRBJ1-3; d_call: TRBD1; cdr3_aa: CASSKSPGQGSSGNTIYF; cdr3_nt: TGTGCCAGCAGCAAATCCCCGGGACAGGGGTCCTCTGGAAACACCATATATTTT
clone_size: .; cdr3_length: 18; v_call: TRBV4-1; j_call: TRBJ1-4; d_call: .; cdr3_aa: CASSQAAEAISTNEKLFF; cdr3_nt: TGCGCCAGCAGCCAAGCGGCAGAAGCGATCTCAACTAATGAAAAACTGTTTTTT
clone_size: .; cdr3_length: 17; v_call: TRBV4-1; j_call: TRBJ2-2; d_call: TRBD1; cdr3_aa: CASSQAGTGENTGELFF; cdr3_nt: TGCGCCAGCAGCCAAGCCGGGACAGGGGAGAACACCGGGGAGCTGTTTTTT
clone_size: .; cdr3_length: 14; v_call: TRBV3-1/TRBV3-2; j_call: TRBJ2-3; d_call: TRBD2; cdr3_aa: CASSGTSRTDTQYF; cdr3_nt: TGTGCCAGCAGCGGGACTAGCCGCACAGATACGCAGTATTTT
clone_size: .; cdr3_length: 15; v_call: TRBV5-4; j_call: TRBJ1-2; d_call: TRBD1; cdr3_aa: CASSGGTGNLYGYTF; cdr3_nt: TGTGCCAGCAGCGGAGGGACAGGGAACCTCTATGGCTACACCTTC
clone_size: once; cdr3_length: 14; v_call: TRBV24-1; j_call: TRBJ1-6; d_call: .; cdr3_aa: CATSGDGLNSPLHF; cdr3_nt: TGTGCCACCAGCGGAGACGGACTTAATTCACCCCTCCACTTT
clone_size: .; cdr3_length: 13; v_call: TRBV28; j_call: TRBJ1-2; d_call: .; cdr3_aa: CASSFQGRDGYTF; cdr3_nt: TGTGCCAGCAGTTTTCAAGGGAGGGACGGCTACACCTTC
clone_size: .; cdr3_length: 17; v_call: TRBV10-3; j_call: TRBJ1-1; d_call: .; cdr3_aa: CAISDPWGGEVNTEAFF; cdr3_nt: TGTGCCATCAGTGATCCCTGGGGTGGGGAGGTGAACACTGAAGCTTTCTTT
clone_size: .; cdr3_length: 14; v_call: TRBV5-1; j_call: TRBJ1-1; d_call: .; cdr3_aa: CASSPVTGNTEAFF; cdr3_nt: TGCGCCAGCAGCCCAGTCACGGGGAACACTGAAGCTTTCTTT
clone_size: .; cdr3_length: 19; v_call: TRBV21-1; j_call: TRBJ1-1; d_call: .; cdr3_aa: CASSKIEGEDLGMNTEAFF; cdr3_nt: TGTGCCAGCAGCAAAATTGAAGGGGAGGATTTGGGGATGAACACTGAAGCTTTCTTT
clone_size: .; cdr3_length: 13; v_call: TRBV2; j_call: TRBJ2-3; d_call: .; cdr3_aa: CASSGRGSDTQYF; cdr3_nt: TGTGCCAGCAGTGGCCGCGGGTCAGATACGCAGTATTTT
clone_size: .; cdr3_length: 13; v_call: TRBV15; j_call: TRBJ2-7; d_call: TRBD1; cdr3_aa: CATGRDRGPEQYF; cdr3_nt: TGTGCCACCGGCCGGGACAGGGGGCCCGAGCAGTACTTC
clone_size: .; cdr3_length: 15; v_call: TRBV5-6; j_call: TRBJ2-7; d_call: TRBD1; cdr3_aa: CASSLDGTALYEQYF; cdr3_nt: TGTGCCAGCAGCTTGGACGGGACAGCCCTTTACGAGCAGTACTTC
clone_size: .; cdr3_length: 13; v_call: TRBV4-2; j_call: TRBJ2-2; d_call: .; cdr3_aa: CASSQSEGGELFF; cdr3_nt: TGTGCCAGCAGCCAGTCCGAGGGCGGGGAGCTGTTTTTT
clone_size: .; cdr3_length: 15; v_call: TRBV20-1; j_call: TRBJ2-1; d_call: .; cdr3_aa: CSASGGGGTLGKQFF; cdr3_nt: TGCAGTGCTAGTGGGGGGGGCGGGACCCTGGGAAAGCAGTTCTTC
clone_size: .; cdr3_length: 16; v_call: TRBV7-9; j_call: TRBJ2-3; d_call: TRBD2; cdr3_aa: CASSSLAGGVGDTQYF; cdr3_nt: TGTGCCAGCAGCTCTCTAGCGGGAGGGGTGGGAGATACGCAGTATTTT